The next 17 T cell receptor beta chains were all read from a single sample in a study of PD-1 blockade in classical Hodgkin lymphoma. Time point denoted: cycle 4 day 1 (C4D1), after 6 weeks of nivolumab. Brentuximab vedotin exposure varied among the patients, all of whom had relapsed after autologous stem cell transplantation. Sequencing was performed with immunoSEQ multiplex PCR; in TCRdb, only in-frame clones are kept and a portion is missing. The sample contains some 90,000 clones, about 77% of which appear only once. Material: peripheral blood mononuclear cells (PBMCs), obtained before the fourth cycle of nivolumab. The receptors originated from a human donor with classical Hodgkin lymphoma.

V and J are TRBV6-5 and TRBJ1-3, with 9 nucleotides matching TRBD1. The germline V gene has CDR1 MNHEY and CDR2 SVGAGI. Trimming at V came to 3 bases and at J to 4 bases, leaving 7 bases not matched to a gene. The CDR3 runs 16 residues. This CDR3 reads CASSYKRTGAGNTIYF. CDR3 DNA: TGTGCCAGCAGTTATAAAAGGACAGGGGCCGGAAACACCATATATTTT.

This clone was counted between two and nine times. This chain joins TRBV6-5 and TRBJ2-3; maybe TRBD2 (5 bases). Germline V gene lookup returns CDR1 MNHEY and CDR2 SVGAGI. V gave up 2 bases and J gave up 1 base, with 7 bases separating them. The CDR3 has 14 residues. As DNA, the CDR3 is TGTGCCAGCAGTTACCGGACTGGCACAGATACGCAGTATTTT. This sequence encodes CASSYRTGTDTQYF.

The chain employs TRBV7-9 and TRBJ1-2, with 7 bases lining up with TRBD1. In germline, CDR1 is SEHNR, CDR2 FQNEAQ (reference sequence). J was trimmed by 7 bases and V by 3 bases; bases with no gene match: 8. The CDR3 runs to 14 residues. In nucleotides, the CDR3 is TGTGCCAGCAGCTTCGACGACAGGGTCGGTGGCTACACCTTC. Its translation: CASSFDDRVGGYTF.

This clone showed up just a few times. The V and J genes are TRBV14 and TRBJ2-1; D is perhaps TRBD2 (5 bases). The V gene's germline CDR1 is SGHDN and CDR2 FVKESK. The CDR3 contains 12 residues. V shed 0 bases and J shed 12 bases, with 9 bases lying between them. CDR3 residues: CASSQDGIRQFF. CDR3 nucleotides: TGTGCCAGCAGCCAAGACGGGATACGGCAGTTCTTC.

V gene TRBV5-5 combines with J gene TRBJ2-7; 7 bases map to TRBD2. CDR3 length: 13 residues. The germline CDR1 and CDR2 sequences are SGHKS and YYEKEE (reference sequence). The V gene end was trimmed by 1 base and the J gene end by 3 bases; junction bases not matched to a gene: 1. As DNA, the CDR3 is TGTGCCAGCAGCTTGACGGGGGGCTACGAGCAGTACTTC. It encodes CASSLTGGYEQYF.

The chain is built from TRBV18 and TRBJ2-2; 7 nucleotides align to TRBD1. Trimming removed 2 bases from V and 6 bases from J; junction bases left unmatched: 6. The CDR3 runs to 15 residues. Germline values: CDR1 KGHSH, CDR2 LQKENI. The CDR3 nucleotides are TGTGCCAGCTCACCAATGACAGGGATTGCCGGGGAGCTGTTTTTT. It translates to CASSPMTGIAGELFF.

J is TRBJ1-3 and V is TRBV6-6; 8 nucleotides line up with TRBD1. The CDR3 has 12 amino acids. Trimming cost V 10 bases and J 4 bases; bases outside gene matches: 3. Germline V CDR1 and CDR2: MNHNY, SVGAGI (reference sequence). For the CDR3, the DNA is TGTGCCACCCAGGGGGCCGGAAACACCATATATTTT. Protein: CATQGAGNTIYF.

The V gene is TRBV7-9, the J gene TRBJ1-3; the match to TRBD1 covers 9 bases. Germline lookup yields CDR1 SEHNR and CDR2 FQNEAQ (reference sequence). This CDR3 has 19 residues. V trimming: 5 bases; J trimming: 0 bases; junction bases outside the gene matches: 14. The CDR3 protein is CASSRHLLGQGSSGNTIYF. CDR3 nucleotides: TGTGCCAGCAGCCGACACTTACTGGGACAGGGAAGCTCTGGAAACACCATATATTTT.

The genes are TRBV15 and TRBJ2-1, with 9 bases that match TRBD2. V shed 1 base, J shed 1 base, and the junction held 5 bases outside the gene matches. The CDR3 is made up of 17 amino acids. CDR1 and CDR2 (germline): LNHNV, YYDKDF (reference sequence). The DNA of the CDR3 is TGTGCCACCAGCAGAGGAAGTAGCGGGGGATCCTACAATGAGCAGTTCTTC. This gives the protein CATSRGSSGGSYNEQFF.

This chain links TRBV6-1 with TRBJ2-2; TRBD1 agrees at 10 bases. The germline V gene encodes CDR1 MNHNS and CDR2 SASEGT. The junction had 12 bases not matched to a gene; V was cut back by 4 bases and J by 1 base. The CDR3 loop spans 19 amino acids. The CDR3 DNA follows: TGTGCCAGCAGTGGCCGGGGACAGGGGCGCTCCTTGAACACCGGGGAGCTGTTTTTT. Its protein is CASSGRGQGRSLNTGELFF.

The V and J genes are TRBV10-3 and TRBJ2-3, with 15 nucleotides matching TRBD2. This CDR3 is 16 amino acids long. V was pared by 7 bases and J by 4 bases, with 6 bases of the junction left unmatched. Germline V CDR1 and CDR2: ENHRY, SYGVKD. The CDR3 DNA sequence: TGTGCCATCACCCGGACTAGCGGGGGGGCCGCAGATACGCAGTATTTT. Protein sequence: CAITRTSGGAADTQYF.

The gene calls are TRBV7-2 and TRBJ1-3; no definite D call. V lost 1 base and J lost 1, with 5 bases in between. The CDR3 is made up of 14 amino acids. CDR1 and CDR2 (germline): SGHTA, FQGNSA. CDR3 region: CASSLGDSGNTIYF. The CDR3 coding sequence is TGTGCCAGCAGCTTAGGGGATTCTGGAAACACCATATATTTT.

The rearrangement uses TRBV6-6 and TRBJ2-3; D gene unclear. CDR1 is MNHNY and CDR2 is SVGAGI in the germline V gene (reference sequence). Between the trimmed V and J ends, which lost 3 bases and 2 bases, there was a span of 9 bases. The CDR3 length is 14 residues. CDR3: CASSYLGFTDTQYF. The CDR3 DNA is TGTGCCAGCAGTTATCTTGGATTCACAGATACGCAGTATTTT.

This chain uses TRBV11-2 with TRBJ1-3; no firm D call. Trimming took 1 base from V and 4 from J, leaving 8 bases between them. The length of the CDR3 is 14 residues. Germline V gene data show CDR1 as SGHAT and CDR2 as FQNNGV. The DNA for the CDR3 is TGTGCCAGCAGCTTAGGGCAGGCCGGAAACACCATATATTTT. Translating it yields CASSLGQAGNTIYF.

The gene calls are TRBV5-1 and TRBJ1-4; TRBD1 matches at 7 bases. Germline loops: CDR1 SGHRS, CDR2 YFSETQ. The CDR3 has 14 amino acids. V shed 2 bases, J shed 4 bases, and the junction held 2 bases outside the gene matches. The CDR3, as DNA: TGCGCCAGCAGCTTAGGGACAGTTAATGAAAAACTGTTTTTT. It codes for CASSLGTVNEKLFF.

This chain uses TRBV23-1 with TRBJ2-6; 8 bases agree with TRBD2. TRBV23-1 is noted as an ORF with a role that remains uncertain. J lost 2 bases, V lost 3 bases, and 15 bases had no gene match. This CDR3 is built from 20 residues. CDR3 loop: CASSHPSFGGARAGANVLTF. CDR3 DNA sequence: TGCGCCAGCAGTCACCCATCTTTCGGGGGGGCTAGGGCTGGGGCCAACGTCCTGACTTTC.

This clone was seen a handful of times. V usage is TRBV10-3 and J usage is TRBJ1-4; possible D gene TRBD1, 5 bases. Germline values: CDR1 ENHRY, CDR2 SYGVKD. CDR3 size: 12 residues. Trimming took 5 bases from V and 7 from J, leaving 8 bases between them. The DNA for the CDR3 is TGTGCCATCAGTCAGGGAGGTGAAAAACTGTTTTTT. It specifies CAISQGGEKLFF.